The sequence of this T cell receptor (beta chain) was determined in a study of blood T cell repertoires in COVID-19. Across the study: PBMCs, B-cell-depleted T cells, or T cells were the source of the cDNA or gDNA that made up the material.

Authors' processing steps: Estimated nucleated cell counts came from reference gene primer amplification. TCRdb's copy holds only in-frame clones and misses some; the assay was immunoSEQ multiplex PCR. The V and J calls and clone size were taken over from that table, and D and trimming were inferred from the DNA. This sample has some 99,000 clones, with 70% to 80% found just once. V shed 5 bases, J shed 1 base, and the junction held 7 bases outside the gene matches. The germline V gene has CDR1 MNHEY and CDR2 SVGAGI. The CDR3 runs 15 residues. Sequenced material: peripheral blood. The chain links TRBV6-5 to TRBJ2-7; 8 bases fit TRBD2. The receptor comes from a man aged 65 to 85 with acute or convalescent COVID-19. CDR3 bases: TGTGCCAGCAGTCCCCGGGTAGCGGGGTCCTACGAGCAGTACTTC. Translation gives CASSPRVAGSYEQYF.